These 5 T cell receptor beta chains were sequenced from one sample in a study of blood T cells in healthy people across ages. For the second PCR, which ran for about 6 to 12 cycles, a sample-barcoded 5' primer and a J-beta primer mix were used. TCRdb independently ran MiXCR on the 5' RACE reads; one entry per CDR3 protein. In the table there are over 1,500,000 distinct CDR3 sequences, around half of which are singletons. Sequencing used blood. Receptors were obtained from a woman in her thirties or forties in good health.

The V call is TRBV5-1, the J call TRBJ2-5; D may be TRBD1 (6 bases). The CDR3 loop spans 14 amino acids. V was pared by 6 bases and J by 2 bases, with 14 bases between. Germline CDR1 reads SGHRS; CDR2 reads YFSETQ. DNA for the CDR3: TGCGCCAGCACCCGGGACAACCGTCAAGAGACCCAGTACTTC. This translates into CASTRDNRQETQYF.

Only a few counts were recorded for this clonotype. V gene TRBV10-3 combines with J gene TRBJ2-7, with 8 bases identical to TRBD2. With V trimmed by 0 bases and J by 2 bases, 3 bases remained unmatched. The CDR3 totals 15 residues. The germline CDR1 and CDR2 sequences are ENHRY and SYGVKD. The CDR3 sequence: CAISESVGGAYEQYF. CDR3 in DNA: TGTGCCATCAGTGAGTCAGTCGGGGGGGCCTACGAGCAGTACTTC.

This chain uses TRBV3-1 with TRBJ2-1; TRBD1 or TRBD2 may be the D gene (5 bases each). Trimming took off 4 bases at V and 3 bases at J, with 16 bases between the two ends. This CDR3 has 16 residues. Germline V CDR1 and CDR2: LGHDT, YNNKEL (reference sequence). The CDR3 region is CASSLPRSGGYNEQFF. For the CDR3, the DNA is TGTGCCAGCAGCCTACCTAGGTCTGGGGGCTACAATGAGCAGTTCTTC.

This clonotype was detected once. The genes are TRBV7-2 and TRBJ2-1, with TRBD1 matching over 7 bases. The CDR3 has 16 residues. CDR1 is SGHTA and CDR2 is FQGNSA in the germline V gene. V shed 2 bases and J 13 bases; nucleotides not matched to a gene: 17. CDR3 nucleotides: TGTGCCAGCAGCTTATTTTTGACAGGGCTCCAAGAGACCCAGTTCTTC. Translating gives CASSLFLTGLQETQFF.

This clonotype was observed a handful of times. The V call is TRBV5-6, the J call TRBJ2-5; 7 nucleotides align to TRBD2. Germline assignment: CDR1 SGHDT and CDR2 YYEEEE. This CDR3 is built from 13 residues. V shed 5 bases, J shed 11 bases, and the junction held 12 bases outside the gene matches. The CDR3 is CASSYRDRGEQYF. CDR3 bases: TGTGCCAGCAGTTACCGGGACCGGGGGGAGCAGTACTTC.